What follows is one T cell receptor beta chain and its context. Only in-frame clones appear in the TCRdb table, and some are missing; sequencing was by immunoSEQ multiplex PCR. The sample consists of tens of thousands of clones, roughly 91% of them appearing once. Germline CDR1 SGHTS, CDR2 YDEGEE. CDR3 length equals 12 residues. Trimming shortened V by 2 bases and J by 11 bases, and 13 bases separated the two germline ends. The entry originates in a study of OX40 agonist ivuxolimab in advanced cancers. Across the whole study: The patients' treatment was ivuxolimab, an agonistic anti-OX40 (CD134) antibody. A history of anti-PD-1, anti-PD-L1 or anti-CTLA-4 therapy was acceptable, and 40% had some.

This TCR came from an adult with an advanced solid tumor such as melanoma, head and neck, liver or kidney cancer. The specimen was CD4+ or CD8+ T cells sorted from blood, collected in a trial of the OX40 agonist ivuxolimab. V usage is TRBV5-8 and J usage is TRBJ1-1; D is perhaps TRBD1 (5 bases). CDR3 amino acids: CASSFYGTAAFF. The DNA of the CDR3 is TGTGCCAGCAGCTTCTACGGGACGGCGGCTTTCTTT.